This TCR beta chain came from a study of cytomegalovirus exposure and HLA in healthy donors. General observations from the study: Earlier results showed most TCR beta V segments being productive about 87% or about 30% of the time. There were some V segments, including TRBV6-2 and TRBV6-3, excluded as indistinguishable. In a later analysis, TCR association rates varied by HLA locus: DRB1 most, HLA-C fewest.

A multiplex PCR was run with 60 Vbeta primers and 13 Jbeta primers. The protocol was immunoSEQ multiplex PCR, while the TCRdb copy is restricted to in-frame clones and leaves out a portion. The sample yields tens of thousands of clones, under 75% seen once. On this clone: Its specificity is unknown.

The germline gives CDR1 SGHDN, CDR2 FVKESK. The CDR3 spans 14 residues. V lost 2 bases, J lost 7 bases, and 14 bases lay in between. The chain carries TRBV14 and TRBJ1-1; no clear D. Input material: PBMCs. This clonotype was obtained from a man between 25 and 39 years old in good health and CMV-seronegative. This CDR3 is CASSQLQVASEAFF. DNA of the CDR3: TGTGCCAGCAGCCAACTCCAGGTGGCGAGTGAAGCTTTCTTT.